This T cell receptor beta chain was observed in a study of T cells expressing NK-cell markers. Broader study findings: Several of the donors also had these clonotypes leading their CD3+CD56-NKG2C+ fraction. NKG2C+ dominant clonotype frequencies in about 6 donors were about 1.0-8% of CD8+ T cells.

From germline, CDR1 is MGHRA and CDR2 YSYEKL. CDR3 size: 13 residues. The authors made TCR beta cDNA libraries by 5'RACE template switching. This switching added a universal primer site and UMIs. After re-calling the 5' RACE reads, TCRdb lists one entry per CDR3 protein, DNA absent. The specimen's table records about 450,000 distinct CDR3 sequences. Worth noting for this clonotype: What it binds is not known.

The chain has TRBV4-1 and TRBJ2-1. The sequenced material came from blood T cells: a sorted CD56 or NKG2C T cell subset, CD4+ or CD8+ T cells, or bulk PBMC T cells (not recorded which). The sequence came from a woman aged 18 to 75 in good health. The CDR3 region is CASSQVGRREQFF.